The 26 T cell receptor beta chains listed next were all sequenced from one sample in a study of beta chain features in type 1 diabetes. Since all of the isolated RNA was reverse transcribed, expressed TCRB transcripts were what got sequenced. Produced via immunoSEQ multiplex PCR; TCRdb's table is partial and in-frame only. The repertoire includes about half a million clones, 10% to 12% of them detected once, and over 0.035% sits in the top ten. Sequences were obtained from naive CD4+ T cells from blood. The receptors stem from a woman under 30 in good health.

This clone has more than one count but fewer than ten. This chain links TRBV19 with TRBJ1-1; D uncertain. Germline V gene data show CDR1 as LNHDA and CDR2 as SQIVND (reference sequence). CDR3 length: 14 amino acids. Trimming removed 0 bases at V and 7 bases at J, with 12 bases between. CDR3 sequence reads: CASSIELRTNEAFF. As DNA, the CDR3 is TGTGCCAGTAGTATAGAGCTCCGGACCAATGAAGCTTTCTTT.

This clone came up a few times. The chain couples TRBV30 to TRBJ2-7, with D perhaps given as TRBD1 or TRBD2 (6 bases each). V was cut by 3 bases and J by 1 base, with 13 bases left in between. The CDR3 has 14 residues. The germline V gene encodes CDR1 GTSNPN and CDR2 SVGIG (reference sequence). CDR3 protein: CAWRRRGASYEQYF. The CDR3 nucleotides read TGTGCCTGGAGGCGTAGGGGGGCTTCCTACGAGCAGTACTTC.

The rearrangement uses TRBV19 and TRBJ2-1, with 8 bases lining up with TRBD1. This CDR3 has 13 amino acids. Germline CDR1 LNHDA, CDR2 SQIVND (reference sequence). V gave up 7 bases and J gave up 9 bases; unmatched junction bases: 8. The CDR3 loop reads CASKHRGAAEQFF. The CDR3 DNA sequence: TGTGCCAGTAAGCACAGGGGGGCCGCTGAGCAGTTCTTC.

This clone was picked up a small number of times. The chain carries TRBV11-3 and TRBJ2-7; D possibly matches TRBD1 or TRBD2 (5 bases each). The CDR3 length is 15 residues. CDR1 and CDR2 (germline): SGHNT, YENEEA. V lost 5 bases and J 5 bases, leaving 19 bases between the germline ends. CDR3 in DNA: TGTGCCAGCAGCCCCGAGGGACGCAGCGTCCACGAGCAGTACTTC. Residues: CASSPEGRSVHEQYF.

In its sample, this clone was seen a few times. This chain links TRBV20-1 with TRBJ2-1; TRBD1 is a possible D gene (5 bases). Germline CDR1 DFQATT, CDR2 SNEGSKA (reference sequence). CDR3 length: 10 residues. The ends were cut back, 5 bases at V and 7 bases at J, with 6 bases in the middle. CDR3: CSAYRNEQFF. CDR3 DNA: TGCAGTGCTTACAGGAATGAGCAGTTCTTC.

With respect to this clone: Within the sample, other DNA sequences also encode this same CDR3. This sequence joins TRBV18 and TRBJ2-5; D gene ambiguous. The CDR3 totals 11 residues. Germline CDR1 and CDR2: KGHSH and LQKENI. V was pared by 3 bases and J by 5 bases, with 4 bases between. The CDR3 DNA reads TGTGCCAGCTCACCTACGGAGACCCAGTACTTC. Translating it yields CASSPTETQYF.

The table lists this clone with a few counts. The chain has TRBV25-1 and TRBJ2-1; 7 bases fit TRBD2. Losses at the gene ends were 5 bases for V and 9 bases for J; bases not matched to a gene: 4. The CDR3 contains 12 residues. Germline V gives CDR1 MGHDK, CDR2 SYGVNS. The CDR3 coding sequence is TGTGCCAGCAGTTTCATAGCGGGTGAGCAGTTCTTC. Its translation is CASSFIAGEQFF.

The chain couples TRBV9 to TRBJ2-2; a weak D match, TRBD2 (5 bases). CDR1 is SGDLS and CDR2 is YYNGEE in the germline V gene. V lost 6 bases to trimming and J lost 7 bases, with 19 bases between them. The CDR3 has 15 amino acids. The CDR3 protein is CASNSAGSGIGELFF. The CDR3 DNA sequence: TGTGCCAGCAATTCGGCAGGATCCGGGATCGGGGAGCTGTTTTTT.

The chain's CDR3 is CAISHGTSGGTDTQYF. The CDR3 DNA reads TGTGCCATCAGTCACGGGACTAGCGGGGGGACAGATACGCAGTATTTT. The chain joins TRBV10-3 to TRBJ2-3, with TRBD2 identical over 15 bases. Germline trimming cut 5 bases from V and 3 bases from J; bases unmatched to any gene: 3. The CDR3 totals 16 residues. The V gene's germline CDR1 is ENHRY and CDR2 SYGVKD.

This clone was picked up a small number of times. V is TRBV19 and J is TRBJ2-3, with D maybe TRBD1 (6 bases). This CDR3 spans 14 amino acids. Trimming left V 7 bases short and J 3 bases short, with 14 bases between. Germline CDR1 is LNHDA and CDR2 is SQIVND (reference sequence). The CDR3 bases are TGTGCCAGTAAGGAACAGGGAAGGACAGATACGCAGTATTTT. Its protein is CASKEQGRTDTQYF. The whole variable domain, remainder taken from reference TRBV19 and TRBJ2-3, is DGGITQSPKYLFRKEGQNVTLSCEQNLNHDAMYWYRQDPGQGLRLIYYSQIVNDFQKGDIAEGYSVSREKKESFPLTVTSAQKNPTAFYLCASKEQGRTDTQYFGPGTRLTVL.

This clone has just a few counts. The chain carries TRBV29-1 and TRBJ1-5; 7 nucleotides line up with TRBD1. CDR3 size: 17 residues. V trimming: 6 bases; J trimming: 3 bases; junction bases outside the gene matches: 17. Per germline, CDR1 SQVTM and CDR2 ANQGSEA. In nucleotides, the CDR3 is TGCAGCGTCGAGGACAGGCAATTTCAAACTACCAATCAGCCCCAGCATTTT. Translation gives CSVEDRQFQTTNQPQHF.

This clone was picked up a small number of times. As DNA, the CDR3 is TGTGCCAGCTCAGGGACAGGGGACACTGAAGCTTTCTTT. Amino acid sequence: CASSGTGDTEAFF. The chain combines TRBV18 with TRBJ1-1; 10 bases line up with TRBD1. Germline CDR1 KGHSH, CDR2 LQKENI. The CDR3 is made up of 13 amino acids. Trimming cost V 5 bases and J 3 bases; bases outside gene matches: 0.

This clone turned up a few times. V and J are TRBV5-4 and TRBJ2-3; no firm D call. The CDR3 spans 14 residues. V shed 0 bases and J shed 4 bases, with 9 bases lying between them. Germline lookup yields CDR1 SGHNT and CDR2 YYREEE (reference sequence). As DNA, the CDR3 is TGTGCCAGCAGCTTGGATTCTAGTGCAGATACGCAGTATTTT. Residues: CASSLDSSADTQYF.

V gene TRBV30 combines with J gene TRBJ2-5, with 7 bases identical to TRBD1. The germline V gene has CDR1 GTSNPN and CDR2 SVGIG (reference sequence). V lost 2 bases to trimming and J lost 5 bases; unmatched junction nucleotides: 5. The CDR3 has 13 amino acids. The CDR3 region is CAWSHNRGETQYF. The DNA of the CDR3 is TGTGCCTGGAGTCACAACAGGGGTGAGACCCAGTACTTC.

The chain employs TRBV18 and TRBJ2-1; 9 bases map to TRBD2. This CDR3 spans 16 amino acids. The V gene's germline CDR1 is KGHSH and CDR2 LQKENI. The ends lost 5 bases at V and 7 bases at J; junction bases unmatched: 12. The chain's CDR3 is CASSAASGTGLNEQFF. The CDR3 DNA sequence: TGTGCCAGCTCAGCGGCTAGCGGGACCGGTTTAAATGAGCAGTTCTTC.

This rearrangement joins TRBV5-6 to TRBJ2-5, with 7 bases identical to TRBD2. Germline values: CDR1 SGHDT, CDR2 YYEEEE. This CDR3 comprises 15 residues. V lost 4 bases to trimming and J lost 5 bases; unmatched junction nucleotides: 11. The CDR3 region is CASSAGVHHGETQYF. In DNA form, the CDR3 reads TGTGCCAGCAGCGCGGGAGTACACCATGGGGAGACCCAGTACTTC.

This clone was detected a few times. The genes are TRBV18 and TRBJ2-3; D ambiguous. Germline V gene data show CDR1 as KGHSH and CDR2 as LQKENI. V was shortened by 2 bases and J by 0 bases, with 9 bases between the two germline ends. This CDR3 has 15 residues. The CDR3, as DNA: TGTGCCAGCTCACCAGGGCATTCTAGCACAGATACGCAGTATTTT. This sequence encodes CASSPGHSSTDTQYF.

In its sample, this clone was seen a few times. The chain has TRBV15 and TRBJ2-7; TRBD2 agrees at 10 bases. CDR3 length: 13 residues. The ends lost 5 bases at V and 5 bases at J; junction bases unmatched: 3. Germline V gene lookup returns CDR1 LNHNV and CDR2 YYDKDF (reference sequence). The CDR3, as DNA: TGTGCCACCAGCTTAGCGGGAGGTAACGAGCAGTACTTC. Residues: CATSLAGGNEQYF.

The chain joins TRBV7-3 to TRBJ2-1, with 11 nucleotides matching TRBD2. Germline CDR1 SGHTA, CDR2 FQGTGA. The CDR3 spans 14 residues. V shed 5 bases, J shed 4 bases, and the junction held 1 base outside the gene matches. The CDR3 nucleotides are TGTGCCAGCAGCCCTAGCGGGGGGTACAATGAGCAGTTCTTC. Translation: CASSPSGGYNEQFF.

This clone was counted only a few times. The V call is TRBV18, the J call TRBJ1-2, with a tentative D call TRBD1 (5 bases). Germline assignment: CDR1 KGHSH and CDR2 LQKENI. Trimming removed 3 bases from V and 3 bases from J, with 17 bases in between. The CDR3 is 16 amino acids. The CDR3, as DNA: TGTGCCAGCTCACCGGCAGGGTGGTTGATTGACTATGGCTACACCTTC. This sequence encodes CASSPAGWLIDYGYTF.

The chain has TRBV6-6 and TRBJ2-5; 10 bases map to TRBD2. There are 14 residues in the CDR3. V was clipped by 4 bases and J by 5 bases; unmatched bases: 4. The germline gives CDR1 MNHNY, CDR2 SVGAGI (reference sequence). The CDR3 DNA sequence: TGTGCCAGCAGTTTACTAGCGGGGTCCGAGACCCAGTACTTC. Amino acids: CASSLLAGSETQYF.

There are a few counts of this clone. The chain carries TRBV5-1 and TRBJ2-2; 8 nucleotides align to TRBD2. Germline V gene data show CDR1 as SGHRS and CDR2 as YFSETQ. This CDR3 contains 15 residues. V lost 4 bases, J lost 4 bases, and 6 bases stayed unmatched. The CDR3: CASSRGTSGTGELFF. CDR3 sequence (DNA): TGCGCCAGCAGCAGAGGGACTAGTGGCACCGGGGAGCTGTTTTTT. The full variable domain, its missing parts supplied by reference TRBV5-1 and TRBJ2-2, is KAGVTQTPRYLIKTRGQQVTLSCSPISGHRSVSWYQQTPGQGLQFLFEYFSETQRNKGNFPGRFSGRQFSNSRSEMNVSTLELGDSALYLCASSRGTSGTGELFFGEGSRLTVL.

The V call is TRBV7-9, the J call TRBJ2-7; D gene uncertain. CDR1 is SEHNR, CDR2 FQNEAQ, per germline (reference sequence). V shed 5 bases and J shed 5 bases, with 10 bases lying between them. The CDR3 consists of 12 residues. This chain's CDR3 is CASSRTDDEQYV. The CDR3 DNA sequence: TGTGCCAGCAGCCGCACCGACGACGAGCAGTACGTC.

This chain connects TRBV7-2 to TRBJ2-7; D is unclear. This CDR3 contains 11 residues. Germline V CDR1 and CDR2: SGHTA, FQGNSA. Between the trimmed V and J ends, which lost 3 bases and 5 bases, there was a span of 5 bases. Written as DNA, the CDR3 is TGTGCCAGCAGCTTGTACCACGAGCAGTACTTC. As protein: CASSLYHEQYF. Full variable domain (missing parts from reference TRBV7-2 and TRBJ2-7): GAGVSQSPSNKVTEKGKDVELRCDPISGHTALYWYRQSLGQGLEFLIYFQGNSAPDKSGLPSDRFSAERTGGSVSTLTIQRTQQEDSAVYLCASSLYHEQYFGPGTRLTVT.

This clone was found a few times. The rearrangement joins TRBV28 to TRBJ1-5; D not certain. The V end was cut by 2 bases, the J end by 4 bases, with 6 bases between. The CDR3 is 13 amino acids. Germline V gene data show CDR1 as MDHEN and CDR2 as SYDVKM. As DNA, the CDR3 is TGTGCCAGCAGTTTAGGCCAAAATCAGCCCCAGCATTTT. Translating it yields CASSLGQNQPQHF.

The CDR3 sequence: CASSEFGPAAGNTIYF. CDR3 DNA: TGTGCCAGCAGTGAATTCGGACCGGCGGCTGGAAACACCATATATTTT. The chain employs TRBV25-1 and TRBJ1-3; D gene unclear. Deletions cut 1 base from V and 2 bases from J, with 12 bases between. CDR3 length equals 16 residues. CDR1 and CDR2 from the germline V gene are MGHDK and SYGVNS.